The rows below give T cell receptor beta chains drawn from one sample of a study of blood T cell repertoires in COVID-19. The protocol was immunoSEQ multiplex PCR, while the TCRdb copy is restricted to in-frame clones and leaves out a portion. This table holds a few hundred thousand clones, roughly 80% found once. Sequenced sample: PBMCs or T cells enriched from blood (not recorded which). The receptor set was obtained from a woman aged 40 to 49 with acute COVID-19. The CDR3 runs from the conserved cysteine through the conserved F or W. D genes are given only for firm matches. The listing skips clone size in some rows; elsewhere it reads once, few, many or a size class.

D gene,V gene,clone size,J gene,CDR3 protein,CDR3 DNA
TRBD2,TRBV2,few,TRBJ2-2,CAILESGRADTGELFF,TGTGCCATCCTAGAGTCAGGGAGGGCGGACACCGGGGAGCTGTTTTTT
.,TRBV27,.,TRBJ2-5,CASSLIPAETQYF,TGTGCCAGCAGTTTAATACCCGCGGAGACCCAGTACTTC
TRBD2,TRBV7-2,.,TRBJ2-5,CASSLGPSGGLETQYF,TGTGCCAGCAGCTTAGGACCTAGCGGGGGTTTGGAGACCCAGTACTTC
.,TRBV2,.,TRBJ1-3,CASTPGPGANPGNTIYF,TGTGCCAGCACTCCTGGGCCGGGAGCTAACCCTGGAAACACCATATATTTT
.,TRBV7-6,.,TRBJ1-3,CASSRSHSGNTIYF,TGTGCCAGCAGCCGATCCCACAGCGGAAACACCATATATTTT
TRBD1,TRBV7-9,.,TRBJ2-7,CASSLGGTGVAYEQYF,TGTGCCAGCAGCTTAGGAGGGACAGGGGTCGCCTACGAGCAGTACTTC
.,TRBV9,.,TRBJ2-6,CASSVAWTATNVLTF,TGTGCCAGCAGCGTAGCGTGGACAGCTACTAACGTCCTGACTTTC
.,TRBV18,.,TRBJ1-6,CASSPAQGRNSPLHF,TGTGCCAGCTCACCCGCCCAGGGTCGTAATTCACCCCTCCACTTT
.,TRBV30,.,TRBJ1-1,CAWTRGLDTEAFF,TGTGCCTGGACGAGGGGGTTGGACACTGAAGCTTTCTTT
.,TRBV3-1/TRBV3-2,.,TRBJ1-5,CASSQEIRTVIYSNQPQHF,TGTGCCAGCAGCCAAGAAATTAGGACAGTAATTTATAGCAATCAGCCCCAGCATTTT
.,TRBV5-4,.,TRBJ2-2,CASSPPGTETTGELFF,TGTGCCAGCAGCCCCCCCGGGACTGAGACCACCGGGGAGCTGTTTTTT
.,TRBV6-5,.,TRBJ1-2,CASGGLTFYGYTF,TGTGCCAGCGGGGGACTAACCTTCTATGGCTACACCTTC
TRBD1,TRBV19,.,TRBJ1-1,CASYDRGRATEAFF,TGTGCCAGCTACGACAGGGGGCGGGCCACTGAAGCTTTCTTT
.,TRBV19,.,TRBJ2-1,CASISGGRYNEQFF,TGTGCCAGTATCAGCGGCGGCCGCTACAATGAGCAGTTCTTC
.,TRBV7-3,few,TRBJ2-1,CASSLTLASEQFF,TGTGCCAGCAGCTTAACACTGGCTAGTGAGCAGTTCTTC
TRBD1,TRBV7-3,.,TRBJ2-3,CASSLTEGGATDTQYF,TGTGCCAGCAGCTTAACGGAAGGGGGCGCGACAGATACGCAGTATTTT
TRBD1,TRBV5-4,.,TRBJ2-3,CASTEQGADTQYF,TGTGCCAGCACCGAGCAGGGGGCCGATACGCAGTATTTT
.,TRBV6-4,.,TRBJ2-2,CASSDSTEPGELFF,TGTGCCAGCAGTGACTCGACTGAGCCCGGGGAGCTGTTTTTT
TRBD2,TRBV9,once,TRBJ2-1,CASSTRLAGGEDEQFF,TGTGCCAGCAGCACCCGACTAGCGGGAGGGGAGGATGAGCAGTTCTTC
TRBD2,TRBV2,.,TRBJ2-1,CASSDPVLGGGSSYNEQFF,TGTGCCAGCAGTGACCCAGTCCTTGGGGGGGGTAGCTCCTACAATGAGCAGTTCTTC
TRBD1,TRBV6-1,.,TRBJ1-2,CASSEQGAWGYTF,TGTGCCAGCAGTGAACAGGGGGCTTGGGGCTACACCTTC
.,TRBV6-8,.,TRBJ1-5,CASSYVRGGQFSVSNQPQHF,TGTGCCAGCAGTTACGTCCGGGGTGGGCAATTTAGTGTAAGCAATCAGCCCCAGCATTTT
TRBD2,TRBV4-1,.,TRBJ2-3,CASSHLGRAYEEDSQYF,TGCGCCAGCAGCCACCTCGGGAGGGCCTATGAGGAGGATTCGCAGTATTTT